Listed below are T cell receptor beta chains from one sample, sequenced in a study of beta chain features in type 1 diabetes. The protocol was immunoSEQ multiplex PCR, while the TCRdb copy is restricted to in-frame clones and leaves out a portion. The data hold roughly 700,000 clones, with roughly 12% observed a single time. Sequencing was carried out using naive CD4+ T cells from blood. Receptors originate from a man aged 18-30 years with type 1 diabetes. Each CDR3 is given with its conserved first and last residue. The D gene is left open where the match is weak. Rows may omit the clone size; those that give it use once, few, many or a size class.

TRBJ1-2 TRBD1 13 - TRBV29-1 CSAGTGEDYGYTF TGCAGCGCCGGGACAGGGGAGGACTATGGCTACACCTTC
TRBJ2-4 TRBD1 16 - TRBV19 CASSISRQGARNVQYF TGTGCCAGTAGTATAAGCCGACAGGGGGCGAGAAATGTTCAGTACTTC
TRBJ2-3 - 13 - TRBV27 CASMGHRTDTQYF TGTGCCAGCATGGGGCACCGCACAGATACGCAGTATTTT
TRBJ1-1 - 14 - TRBV7-2 CASSPQGSYTEAFF TGTGCCAGCAGCCCCCAGGGTTCGTACACTGAAGCTTTCTTT
TRBJ2-1 TRBD1 16 few TRBV5-1 CASSLPAGTGDNEQFF TGCGCCAGCAGCTTGCCCGCCGGGACAGGGGACAATGAGCAGTTCTTC
TRBJ1-4 - 17 - TRBV4-1 CASSQGERVTTNEKLFF TGCGCCAGCAGCCAAGGCGAGCGAGTCACAACTAATGAAAAACTGTTTTTT
TRBJ1-5 - 12 few TRBV29-1 CSVGDPNQPQHF TGCAGCGTGGGGGACCCCAATCAGCCCCAGCATTTT
TRBJ2-1 TRBD1 11 few TRBV5-6 CASSPGTGEFF TGTGCCAGCAGCCCCGGGACAGGGGAGTTCTTC
TRBJ1-4 - 15 - TRBV5-1 CASSSRDPTNEKLFF TGCGCCAGCAGCTCGCGGGACCCAACTAATGAAAAACTGTTTTTT
TRBJ1-1 - 14 - TRBV30 CAWISWGMNTEAFF TGTGCCTGGATTTCCTGGGGCATGAACACTGAAGCTTTCTTT
TRBJ2-5 - 17 - TRBV19 CASSGSGTGKGQETQYF TGTGCCAGTAGTGGTTCAGGGACTGGGAAGGGACAAGAGACCCAGTACTTC
TRBJ1-5 - 13 few TRBV30 CAWSVNRDQPQHF TGTGCCTGGAGTGTAAACAGGGATCAGCCCCAGCATTTT
TRBJ1-3 - 17 - TRBV9 CASSAPGSHRSGNTIYF TGTGCCAGCAGCGCCCCTGGGAGCCACCGCTCTGGAAACACCATATATTTT
TRBJ2-3 TRBD1 17 few TRBV11-2 CASSPGTGLYGTDTQYF TGTGCCAGCAGCCCTGGGACAGGACTTTATGGGACAGATACGCAGTATTTT
TRBJ1-4 - 16 few TRBV5-1 CASSLSAATTNEKLFF TGCGCCAGCAGCTTGAGTGCCGCCACAACTAATGAAAAACTGTTTTTT
TRBJ2-1 - 16 - TRBV11-2 CASSLEAGTSYNEQFF TGTGCCAGCAGCTTAGAGGCGGGGACGTCCTACAATGAGCAGTTCTTC
TRBJ1-2 - 15 - TRBV18 CASSPGREANYGYTF TGTGCCAGCTCACCGGGTCGGGAGGCTAACTATGGCTACACCTTC
TRBJ2-3 TRBD2 17 - TRBV19 CASSPPRAGGGTDTQYF TGTGCCAGTAGCCCCCCGAGAGCGGGGGGGGGCACAGATACGCAGTATTTT
TRBJ2-3 TRBD1 14 few TRBV29-1 CSVSRTGPTDTQYF TGCAGCGTTTCTAGGACAGGGCCCACAGATACGCAGTATTTT
TRBJ1-2 - 13 - TRBV10-3 CASKQFQGHGYTF TGTGCCAGCAAACAGTTCCAGGGGCATGGCTACACCTTC
TRBJ1-5 - 12 - TRBV29-1 CSVEGMDRTQHF TGCAGCGTTGAAGGAATGGATAGGACCCAGCATTTT
TRBJ2-5 - 13 - TRBV30 CACLAQLKETQYF TGTGCCTGCCTAGCCCAACTTAAGGAGACCCAGTACTTC
TRBJ2-2 - 13 - TRBV9 CASSRTWPGELFF TGTGCCAGCAGCCGTACCTGGCCCGGGGAGCTGTTTTTT
TRBJ2-7 - 14 - TRBV5-1 CASMAAGVFYEQYF TGCGCCAGCATGGCAGCAGGGGTCTTCTACGAGCAGTACTTC
TRBJ1-2 - 13 few TRBV29-1 CSVELRENYGYTF TGCAGCGTTGAGCTCAGGGAAAACTATGGCTACACCTTC
TRBJ2-1 - 15 - TRBV7-2 CASSLSASSYNEQFF TGTGCCAGCAGCTTAAGTGCGAGCTCCTACAATGAGCAGTTCTTC
TRBJ1-5 TRBD1 17 - TRBV27 CASSLRLGGLSNQPQHF TGTGCCAGCAGTTTAAGGCTAGGGGGCCTTAGCAATCAGCCCCAGCATTTT
TRBJ2-7 - 13 few TRBV10-3 CAISDGTLYEQYF TGTGCCATCAGTGATGGGACCCTCTACGAGCAGTACTTC
TRBJ2-6 - 16 - TRBV9 CASSPHLLSGANVLTF TGTGCCAGCAGCCCACACCTCCTCTCTGGGGCCAACGTCCTGACTTTC
TRBJ2-7 - 12 few TRBV10-2 CASSEWRDQQYF TGCGCCAGCAGTGAATGGCGAGACCAGCAGTACTTC
TRBJ1-6 - 16 - TRBV4-2 CASSQDYVDYNSPLHF TGTGCCAGCAGCCAAGATTACGTAGACTATAATTCACCCCTCCACTTT
TRBJ2-2 - 15 few TRBV7-9 CASSPDGRNTGELFF TGTGCCAGCAGCCCCGACGGAAGAAACACCGGGGAGCTGTTTTTT
TRBJ2-7 TRBD2 17 - TRBV30 CAWSVLSWGGTSYEQYF TGTGCCTGGAGTGTACTCAGTTGGGGAGGGACCTCCTACGAGCAGTACTTC
TRBJ1-4 - 14 - TRBV7-9 CASNHRGSNEKLFF TGTGCCAGCAACCACAGAGGGTCTAATGAAAAACTGTTTTTT
TRBJ1-2 - 11 - TRBV14 CASSHGRGYTF TGTGCCAGCAGCCATGGCCGAGGCTACACCTTC
TRBJ1-2 - 12 - TRBV30 CAWYGTSYGYTF TGTGCCTGGTATGGGACGAGCTATGGCTACACCTTC
TRBJ1-4 - 12 - TRBV30 CAWSVRGDKVSF TGTGCCTGGAGTGTTCGGGGGGACAAGGTGTCATTT
TRBJ2-2 - 16 few TRBV10-3 CAITNPRPADTGELFF TGTGCCATCACCAATCCTCGCCCCGCGGACACCGGGGAGCTGTTTTTT
TRBJ2-1 TRBD1 13 - TRBV18 CASSPGQDGEQFF TGTGCCAGCTCACCCGGACAGGACGGAGAGCAGTTCTTC
TRBJ2-1 TRBD2 16 few TRBV5-1 CASSPTTSGSYNEQFF TGCGCCAGCAGCCCGACTACTAGCGGGTCTTACAATGAGCAGTTCTTC
TRBJ2-7 - 15 few TRBV13 CASSRQGFSSYEQYF TGTGCCAGCAGCCGCCAGGGGTTTTCCTCCTACGAGCAGTACTTC
TRBJ1-1 TRBD1 16 - TRBV11-1 CASSAGDRVMNTEAFF TGTGCCAGCAGCGCGGGGGACAGGGTCATGAACACTGAAGCTTTCTTT
TRBJ2-2 TRBD1 13 - TRBV6-5 CASRQGAGGELFF TGTGCCAGCCGACAGGGGGCCGGCGGGGAGCTGTTTTTT
TRBJ1-5 TRBD1 18 few TRBV14 CASSQGGAGTGTNQPQHF TGTGCCAGCAGCCAAGGGGGGGCCGGGACAGGAACTAATCAGCCCCAGCATTTT
TRBJ2-5 - 14 few TRBV11-2 CASSPRAGGLTQYF TGTGCCAGCAGCCCTCGGGCAGGAGGGCTGACCCAGTACTTC
TRBJ1-1 TRBD1 14 - TRBV25-1 CASTRQGSNTEAFF TGTGCCAGCACTCGACAGGGGTCGAACACTGAAGCTTTCTTT
TRBJ1-2 - 14 few TRBV2 CASIGTPANYGYTF TGTGCCAGCATAGGGACACCAGCTAACTATGGCTACACCTTC